A single sample is the source of the 7 T cell receptor beta chains below, sequenced in a study of OX40 agonist ivuxolimab in advanced cancers. Repertoires were generated with immunoSEQ multiplex PCR, while TCRdb's copy carries only in-frame clones and drops some. The sample carries more than 55,000 clones, 87% recorded once. The sample was CD4+ or CD8+ T cells sorted from blood, taken in a trial of the OX40 agonist ivuxolimab. These receptors all stem from an adult with an advanced solid tumor such as melanoma, head and neck, liver or kidney cancer.

The chain couples TRBV28 to TRBJ2-5; no reliable D call. The J call is uncertain, as TRBJ2-7 better fits the DNA end. CDR1 is MDHEN and CDR2 is SYDVKM in the germline V gene. This CDR3 has 13 amino acids. The CDR3 nucleotides read TGTGCCAGCAGCGACCCGCATAGCTACGAGCAGTACTTC. Amino acid sequence: CASSDPHSYEQYF.

This chain links TRBV10-1 with TRBJ1-5; possibly TRBD1 for D (5 bases). There are 17 residues in the CDR3. Trimming stripped 6 bases from V and 0 bases from J, with 18 bases between. Germline values: CDR1 WNHNN, CDR2 SYGVQD (reference sequence). The CDR3 DNA is TGCGCCAGCAGGGCGGACATTACGATTAATAGCAATCAGCCCCAGCATTTT. Translation: CASRADITINSNQPQHF.

The chain is built from TRBV14 and TRBJ1-3; no clear D. Trimming left V 0 bases short and J 2 bases short, with 14 bases between. The V gene's germline CDR1 is SGHDN and CDR2 FVKESK. The CDR3 totals 17 residues. CDR3 sequence reads: CASSQEWGEIAGNTIYF. The CDR3 nucleotides read TGTGCCAGCAGCCAAGAGTGGGGTGAGATCGCTGGAAACACCATATATTTT.

This clone was observed a handful of times. This rearrangement joins TRBV30 to TRBJ1-1, with 7 bases aligning to TRBD1. CDR1 is GTSNPN and CDR2 is SVGIG in the germline V gene (reference sequence). Losses at the gene ends were 2 bases for V and 3 bases for J; bases not matched to a gene: 12. The CDR3 runs to 16 residues. The CDR3 region has the DNA TGTGCCTGGAGTTGGGGCGAAACAGGGGCGGACACTGAAGCTTTCTTT. It is translated as CAWSWGETGADTEAFF.

This sequence joins TRBV6-1 and TRBJ2-5; D may be TRBD1 (6 bases). Near its end, the DNA agrees better with TRBJ2-7, so the J call may be wrong. CDR3 length: 17 amino acids. Germline V gene sequence: CDR1 MNHNS, CDR2 SASEGT. The CDR3 here is CASSGLGTTVARYEQYF. The DNA for the CDR3 is TGTGCCAGCAGTGGACTGGGGACAACAGTAGCCCGCTACGAGCAGTACTTC.

Worth noting for this clone: One end of the junction does not line up with germline, which may come from a read error. The chain combines TRBV6-4 with TRBJ1-1; D is ambiguous. CDR1 MRHNA and CDR2 SNTAGT come from the germline V gene. This CDR3 has 9 amino acids. CDR3 DNA sequence: TGCGACACCCACACTGAAGCTTTCTTT. This sequence encodes CDTHTEAFF.

The chain carries TRBV6-1 and TRBJ2-5; TRBD1 matches 9 bases. This CDR3 is built from 15 residues. Germline V lookup: CDR1 MNHNS, CDR2 SASEGT. V lost 5 bases, J lost 5 bases, and 9 bases stayed unmatched. CDR3 coding DNA: TGTGCCAGCAGTCCCCGAGGACAGGGGCGGGAGACCCAGTACTTC. Translation gives CASSPRGQGRETQYF.